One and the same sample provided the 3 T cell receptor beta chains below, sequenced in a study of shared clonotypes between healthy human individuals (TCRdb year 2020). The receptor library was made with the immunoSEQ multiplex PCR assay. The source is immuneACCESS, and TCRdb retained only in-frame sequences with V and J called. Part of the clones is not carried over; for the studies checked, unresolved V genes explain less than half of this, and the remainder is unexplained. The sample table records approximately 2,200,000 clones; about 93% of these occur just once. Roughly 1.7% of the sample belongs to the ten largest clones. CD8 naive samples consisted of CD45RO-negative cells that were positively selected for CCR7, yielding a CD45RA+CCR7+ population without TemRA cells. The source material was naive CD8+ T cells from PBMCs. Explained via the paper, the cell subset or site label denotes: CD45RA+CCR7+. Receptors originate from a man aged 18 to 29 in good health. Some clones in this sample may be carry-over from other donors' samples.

The CDR3 sequence: CSVTGLTDTQYF. In nucleotides, the CDR3 is TGCAGCGTCACCGGACTAACAGATACGCAGTATTTT. The V gene is TRBV29-1, the J gene TRBJ2-3, with D possibly being TRBD2 (6 bases). The CDR3 length is 12 residues. V was cut by 6 bases and J by 3 bases, with 10 bases left in between. Germline loops: CDR1 SQVTM, CDR2 ANQGSEA.

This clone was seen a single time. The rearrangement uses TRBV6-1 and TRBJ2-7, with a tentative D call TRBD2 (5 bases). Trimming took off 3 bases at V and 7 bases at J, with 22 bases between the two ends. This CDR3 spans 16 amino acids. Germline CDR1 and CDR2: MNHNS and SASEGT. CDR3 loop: CASSEFFVEGMWEQYF. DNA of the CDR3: TGTGCCAGCAGTGAGTTCTTCGTAGAGGGTATGTGGGAGCAGTACTTC.

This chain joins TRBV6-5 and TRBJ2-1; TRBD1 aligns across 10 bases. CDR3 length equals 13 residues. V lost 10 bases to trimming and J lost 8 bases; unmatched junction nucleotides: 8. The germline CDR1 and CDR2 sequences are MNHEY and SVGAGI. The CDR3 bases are TGTGCCACGCGAGGGACAGGGGTTGATGAGCAGTTCTTC. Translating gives CATRGTGVDEQFF.